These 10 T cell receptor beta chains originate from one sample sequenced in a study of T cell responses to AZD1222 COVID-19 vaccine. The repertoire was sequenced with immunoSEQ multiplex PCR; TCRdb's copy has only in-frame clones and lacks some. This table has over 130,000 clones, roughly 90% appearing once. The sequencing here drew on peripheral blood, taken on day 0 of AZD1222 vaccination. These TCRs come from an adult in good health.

The CDR3 nucleotides read TGTGCCAGCAGTGAATTGGGGGCCTATAATCAGCCCCAGCATTTT. Translation: CASSELGAYNQPQHF. V and J are TRBV6-1 and TRBJ1-5, with TRBD1 as a possible D gene (6 bases). Germline V gene sequence: CDR1 MNHNS, CDR2 SASEGT. The CDR3 has 15 residues. V gave up 2 bases and J gave up 4 bases, with 12 bases separating them.

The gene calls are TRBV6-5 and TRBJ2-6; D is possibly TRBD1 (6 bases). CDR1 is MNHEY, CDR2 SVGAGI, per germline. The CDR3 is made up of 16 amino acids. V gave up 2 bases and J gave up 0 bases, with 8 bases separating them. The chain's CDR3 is CASSYGGYSGANVLTF. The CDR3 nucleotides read TGTGCCAGCAGTTACGGGGGCTACTCTGGGGCCAACGTCCTGACTTTC.

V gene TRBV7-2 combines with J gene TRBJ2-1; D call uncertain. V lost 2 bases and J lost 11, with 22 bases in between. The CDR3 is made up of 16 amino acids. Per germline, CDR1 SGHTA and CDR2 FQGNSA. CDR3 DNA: TGTGCCAGCAGCTTATCGTCATCGTGGGTTTCCGATAAGCAGTTCTTC. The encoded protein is CASSLSSSWVSDKQFF.

In nucleotides, the CDR3 is TGTGCCAGTCTGGGAGTAGCCAAAAACATTCAGTACTTC. Protein sequence: CASLGVAKNIQYF. The V call is TRBV2, the J call TRBJ2-4; perhaps TRBD2 as D (5 bases). The CDR3 runs to 13 residues. V shed 9 bases and J shed 0 bases, with 9 bases lying between them. Germline CDR1 reads SNHLY; CDR2 reads FYNNEI.

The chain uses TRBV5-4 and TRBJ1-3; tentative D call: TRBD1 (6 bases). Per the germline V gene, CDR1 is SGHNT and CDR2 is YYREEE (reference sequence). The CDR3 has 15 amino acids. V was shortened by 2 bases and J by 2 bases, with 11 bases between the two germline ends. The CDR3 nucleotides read TGTGCCAGCAGCTTCAGGGGAATTACTGGAAACACCATATATTTT. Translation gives CASSFRGITGNTIYF.

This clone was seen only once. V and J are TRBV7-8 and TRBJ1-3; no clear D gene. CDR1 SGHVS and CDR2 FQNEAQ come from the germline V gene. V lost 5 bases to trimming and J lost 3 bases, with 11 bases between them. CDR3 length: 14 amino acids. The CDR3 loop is CASSQRWSGNTIYF. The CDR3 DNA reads TGTGCCAGCAGCCAAAGGTGGAGTGGAAACACCATATATTTT.

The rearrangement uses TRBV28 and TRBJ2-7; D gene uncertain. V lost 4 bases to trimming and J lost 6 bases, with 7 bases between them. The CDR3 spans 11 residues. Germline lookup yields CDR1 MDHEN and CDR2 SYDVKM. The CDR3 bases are TGTGCCAGCAGTTCCCCCTTCGAGCAGTACTTC. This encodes CASSSPFEQYF.

CDR3: CASSMDSAYEQYF. DNA for the CDR3: TGTGCCAGTAGTATGGACAGCGCCTACGAGCAGTACTTC. This chain joins TRBV19 and TRBJ2-7; D may be TRBD1 (6 bases). CDR3 length equals 13 residues. The germline gives CDR1 LNHDA, CDR2 SQIVND (reference sequence). V was shortened by 3 bases and J by 2 bases, with 8 bases between the two germline ends.

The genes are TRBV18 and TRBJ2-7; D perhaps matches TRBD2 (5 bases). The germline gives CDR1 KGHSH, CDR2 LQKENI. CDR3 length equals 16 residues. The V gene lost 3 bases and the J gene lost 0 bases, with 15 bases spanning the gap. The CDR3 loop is CASSPVVGVGSYEQYF. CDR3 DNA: TGTGCCAGCTCACCGGTGGTCGGGGTTGGCTCCTACGAGCAGTACTTC.

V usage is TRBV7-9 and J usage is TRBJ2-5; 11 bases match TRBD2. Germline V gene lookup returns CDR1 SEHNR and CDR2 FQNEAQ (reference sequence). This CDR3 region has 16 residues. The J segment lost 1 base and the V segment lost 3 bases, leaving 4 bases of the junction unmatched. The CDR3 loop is CASSLVLAGGQETQYF. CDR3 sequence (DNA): TGTGCCAGCAGCTTGGTTCTAGCGGGGGGCCAAGAGACCCAGTACTTC.